One and the same sample provided the 18 T cell receptor beta chains below, sequenced in a study of Graves' ophthalmopathy and Graves' hyperthyroidism (dated by TCRdb to between 2017 and 2018). The run used an Illumina HiSeq 2000. TCR beta CDR3 regions were amplified from RNA transcripts for repertoire sequencing. A first-round RT-PCR used HTBI primers with the Qiagen OneStep RT-PCR kit, followed by a second-round multiplex PCR, size selection and purification. TCRdb trimmed public reads at Q25 via fastp, called clones via MiXCR and kept in-frame beta chains. Each record represents a unique CDR3 protein, reported with the most common genes and DNA among its rows. Here the sample has more than 1,000,000 distinct CDR3 sequences; about two fifths occur a single time. Approximately 12% of the sample lies in the top ten. The specimen was peripheral blood or thyroid tissue (not recorded which). The receptors were sampled from an adult man with Graves' hyperthyroidism.

Comment on this clonotype: Its ends do not fully match the called genes, so a read error is possible. The V call is TRBV10-1, the J call TRBJ1-1; TRBD1 is a possible D gene (5 bases). CDR3 length equals 14 residues. Germline lookup yields CDR1 WNHNN and CDR2 SYGVQD (reference sequence). The CDR3 reads CASVRTPGNTKAFF. DNA for the CDR3: TGTGCCAGCGTCCGGACACCCGGAAACACTAAAGCTTTCTTT.

The V and J genes are TRBV7-9 and TRBJ1-3; D is perhaps TRBD1 (5 bases). The CDR3 length is 14 residues. Germline-derived CDR1 and CDR2 are SEHNR and FQNEAQ (reference sequence). Trimming cost V 4 bases and J 3 bases, with 10 bases left between them. CDR3 sequence: CASSSPDNGNTIYF. The CDR3 bases are TGTGCCAGCAGCTCACCGGACAATGGAAACACCATATATTTT.

This clonotype was counted many times. The genes are TRBV2 and TRBJ2-7; a weak D match, TRBD2 (6 bases). V shed 7 bases and J shed 4 bases, with 8 bases lying between them. The CDR3 contains 11 residues. Germline V lookup: CDR1 SNHLY, CDR2 FYNNEI. CDR3 amino acids: CASNGLYEQYF. The CDR3 bases are TGTGCCAGCAATGGACTATACGAGCAGTACTTC.

The chain couples TRBV5-6 to TRBJ1-2; tentatively, D is TRBD1 (6 bases). The CDR3 is 14 residues long. The ends were cut back, 4 bases at V and 4 bases at J, with 14 bases in the middle. The germline gives CDR1 SGHDT, CDR2 YYEEEE. The CDR3 is CASSVASGAYGYTF. The CDR3 bases are TGTGCCAGCAGCGTGGCGTCAGGGGCCTATGGCTACACCTTC.

The sample holds a few counts of this clonotype. The V call is TRBV6-2 or TRBV6-3, the J call TRBJ2-7; TRBD2 matches 7 bases. The CDR3 contains 12 residues. Germline-derived CDR1 and CDR2 are MNHEY and SVGEGT. V gave up 7 bases and J gave up 5 bases; unmatched junction bases: 5. The CDR3 protein is CASTQTSNEQYF. The CDR3 nucleotides are TGTGCCAGCACCCAGACTAGCAACGAGCAGTACTTC.

In the case of this clonotype: Being one base from a much bigger clone, this may be a read error. The chain employs TRBV29-1 and TRBJ1-2, with 7 bases fitting TRBD1. Germline lookup yields CDR1 SQVTM and CDR2 ANQGSEA. The CDR3 covers 13 residues. The CDR3: CSTPQGVLYGYTF. The CDR3 coding sequence is TGCAGTACCCCCCAGGGGGTGCTCTATGGCTACACCTTC.

The chain couples TRBV7-2 to TRBJ1-6, with D maybe TRBD1 (5 bases). From germline, CDR1 is SGHTA and CDR2 FQGNSA. The CDR3 has 13 amino acids. Trimming left V 7 bases short and J 9 bases short, with 13 bases between. CDR3 nucleotides: TGTGCCAGCAACGATCCAGGGTTTTCACCCCTCCACTTT. Translating gives CASNDPGFSPLHF.

Comments on this clonotype: An end of the junction does not agree with germline; a read error may underlie this. The chain couples TRBV5-1 to TRBJ1-1; 8 nucleotides agree with TRBD1. The germline gives CDR1 SGHRS, CDR2 YFSETQ. The CDR3 contains 13 residues. The CDR3 bases are TGTGCCAGCCAGGCAGGGGGCCTCACTGAAGCTTTCTTT. This gives the protein CASQAGGLTEAFF.

The chain carries TRBV11-1 and TRBJ2-2; the D call may be TRBD1 or TRBD2 (5 bases each). This CDR3 is 16 amino acids long. From germline, CDR1 is SGHAT and CDR2 FQDESV (reference sequence). The V end was cut by 5 bases, the J end by 4 bases, with 17 bases between. CDR3 sequence reads: CASSPGTYPGTGELFF. The CDR3 nucleotides are TGTGCCAGCAGCCCCGGGACCTACCCCGGCACCGGGGAGCTGTTTTTT.

This clonotype has a handful of counts. The chain recombines TRBV6-5 with TRBJ1-4, with D uncertain. Germline values: CDR1 MNHEY, CDR2 SVGAGI. Trimming shortened V by 2 bases and J by 4 bases, and 14 bases separated the two germline ends. This CDR3 region has 16 residues. The CDR3 sequence: CASSYRKTAYNEKLFF. CDR3 DNA: TGTGCCAGCAGTTACCGAAAGACGGCCTATAATGAAAAACTGTTTTTT.

The rearrangement uses TRBV6-5 and TRBJ1-2, with 10 positions matching TRBD1. The CDR3 runs 16 residues. The V segment lost 7 bases and the J segment 5 bases; nucleotides outside the gene matches: 13. Germline lookup yields CDR1 MNHEY and CDR2 SVGAGI. The CDR3 loop is CASNYRGTGVEYGYTF. DNA for the CDR3: TGTGCCAGCAACTACAGGGGGACAGGGGTTGAGTATGGCTACACCTTC.

On this clonotype itself: This may arise from a read error, as a much more abundant clone is one base away. The chain uses TRBV4-1 and TRBJ2-7; D call uncertain. This CDR3 spans 15 amino acids. CDR1 is MGHRA, CDR2 YSYEKL, per germline. The CDR3 nucleotides read TGCGCCAACAGCCAAGATCGGGCCGGATCCTACGAGCAGTACTTC. Translating it yields CANSQDRAGSYEQYF.

The chain joins TRBV7-2 to TRBJ1-1; tentative D call: TRBD1 (5 bases). The CDR3 contains 16 residues. Per the germline V gene, CDR1 is SGHTA and CDR2 is FQGNSA. The V end lost 5 bases, the J end lost 0 bases, and 16 bases lay between the germline ends. Here the CDR3 reads CASSPWGIDMNTEAFF. DNA of the CDR3: TGTGCCAGCAGCCCATGGGGGATAGATATGAACACTGAAGCTTTCTTT.

This clonotype appeared many times. This chain joins TRBV29-1 and TRBJ1-5, with a tentative D call TRBD1 (6 bases). The CDR3 loop spans 13 amino acids. The ends were cut back, 3 bases at V and 7 bases at J, with 13 bases in the middle. In germline, CDR1 is SQVTM, CDR2 ANQGSEA. The chain's CDR3 is CSVEIQGGQPQHF. For the CDR3, the DNA is TGCAGCGTTGAGATACAGGGCGGGCAGCCCCAGCATTTT.

J is TRBJ2-7 and V is TRBV14, with D uncertain. Trimming cost V 5 bases and J 2 bases, with 16 bases left between them. The CDR3 consists of 15 residues. In germline, CDR1 is SGHDN, CDR2 FVKESK. This CDR3 reads CASSSQSAPTYEQYF. The CDR3 coding sequence is TGTGCCAGCAGCTCTCAGTCAGCCCCTACCTACGAGCAGTACTTC.

Note on this clonotype: This clone may be a read error of a much larger clone one base away. Because it lacks the conserved phenylalanine or tryptophan at the end, this CDR3 is likely a read error. This chain joins TRBV25-1 and TRBJ2-7; D ambiguous. CDR1 is MGHDK, CDR2 SYGVNS, per germline. With 6 bases removed from V and 2 bases from J, the gap between germline ends came to 14 bases. The CDR3 totals 14 residues. The CDR3, as DNA: TGTGCCAGCAGCGCGGAGAGGCCACCCTACGAGCAGTACATC. Protein: CASSAERPPYEQYI.

The chain couples TRBV2 to TRBJ2-3; D may be TRBD2 (5 bases). The V gene lost 4 bases and the J gene lost 0 bases, with 17 bases spanning the gap. This CDR3 has 17 amino acids. Germline loops: CDR1 SNHLY, CDR2 FYNNEI. The CDR3 is CASSVGRRASSTDTQYF. CDR3 DNA: TGTGCCAGCAGTGTTGGCCGGCGGGCCTCTAGCACAGATACGCAGTATTTT. The variable domain in full, with the rest retrieved from reference TRBV2 and TRBJ2-3, is EPEVTQTPSHQVTQMGQEVILRCVPISNHLYFYWYRQILGQKVEFLVSFYNNEISEKSEIFDDQFSVERPDGSNFTLKIRSTKLEDSAMYFCASSVGRRASSTDTQYFGPGTRLTVL.

This chain uses TRBV11-2 with TRBJ1-1; D not resolved. V lost 6 bases, J lost 10 bases, and 12 bases lay in between. Germline V gene sequence: CDR1 SGHAT, CDR2 FQNNGV. The CDR3 is 11 amino acids. CDR3 DNA: TGTGCCAGCAGTTTCGGGAGGAGAGCTTTCTTT. Its protein product is CASSFGRRAFF.